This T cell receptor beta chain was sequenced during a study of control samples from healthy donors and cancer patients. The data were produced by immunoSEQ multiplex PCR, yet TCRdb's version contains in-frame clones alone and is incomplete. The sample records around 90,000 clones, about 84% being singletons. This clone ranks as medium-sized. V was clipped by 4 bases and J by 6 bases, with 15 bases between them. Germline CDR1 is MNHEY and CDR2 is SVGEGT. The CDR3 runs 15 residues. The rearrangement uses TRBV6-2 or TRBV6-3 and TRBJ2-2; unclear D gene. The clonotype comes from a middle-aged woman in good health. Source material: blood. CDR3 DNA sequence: TGTGCCAGCAGTTCCAGACGGTTTCTCCCCGGGGAGCTGTTTTTT. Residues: CASSSRRFLPGELFF.